The present TCR beta chain was sequenced within a study of Ad26.COV2.S vaccination and SARS-CoV-2 variants. Germline CDR1 and CDR2: MNHNS and SASEGT. The CDR3 sequence is 13 residues long. Trimming removed 1 base from V and 5 bases from J, with 8 bases in between. This clone has a single count. Assay used: immunoSEQ multiplex PCR; TCRdb lists only in-frame clones, some missing. The sample gives approximately 460,000 clones, roughly nine tenths of which show up once; more than 1.5% is in the top ten. Treatment in this sample: 15 to 20 received Ad26.COV2.S at low or high dose, single or two shots; several received placebo; per-sample allocation not given. Repertoires come from day 63 after the first vaccine or placebo injection.

The V and J genes are TRBV6-1 and TRBJ1-1; D gene uncertain. The sample here was peripheral blood, taken in a trial of Ad26.COV2.S vaccine versus placebo. This receptor was obtained from a person aged 18 to 59 who received the Ad26.COV2.S COVID-19 vaccine or a placebo. For the CDR3, the DNA is TGTGCCAGCAGTGAAGGTTGGAGTACTGAAGCTTTCTTT. Its translation is CASSEGWSTEAFF.